These 8 T cell receptor beta chains originate from one sample sequenced in a study of monozygotic twins with inflammatory bowel disease. TCRdb re-called the 5' RACE reads and catalogs CDR3 proteins one per entry, DNA excluded. Its listing shows about 450,000 distinct CDR3 sequences. The sequencing sample was made of blood. The receptors were gathered from a human donor with ulcerative colitis or Crohn's disease, or a healthy co-twin of an affected twin (not recorded which).

The V gene is TRBV11-2, the J gene TRBJ2-5; TCRdb gives TRBD2 as the D gene, but with no DNA this cannot be confirmed. The CDR3 loop spans 18 amino acids. Germline CDR1 SGHAT, CDR2 FQNNGV. The CDR3 spells CASSSQFHSGGAGYTQYF.

This rearrangement joins TRBV7-8 to TRBJ1-4; TCRdb reports TRBD1, a call that lacks DNA to check it against. The CDR3 is 16 amino acids. Germline CDR1 reads SGHVS; CDR2 reads FQNEAQ. CDR3 sequence reads: CASSLLATGEDEKLFF.

This chain links TRBV20-1 with TRBJ1-1. This CDR3 comprises 14 residues. The germline gives CDR1 DFQATT, CDR2 SNEGSKA (reference sequence). CDR3 sequence: CSATVRQAWTEAFF.

V is TRBV7-8 and J is TRBJ1-2; TCRdb lists TRBD1, though no DNA is available to test this call. This CDR3 comprises 14 residues. Per the germline V gene, CDR1 is SGHVS and CDR2 is FQNEAQ. This CDR3 reads CASSFSTGAHGYTF.

V gene TRBV5-1 combines with J gene TRBJ2-1; TCRdb's assignment of TRBD2 cannot be checked, as there is no DNA. This CDR3 has 15 amino acids. Germline V gives CDR1 SGHRS, CDR2 YFSETQ. CDR3 amino acids: CASSFQRDPYNEQFF.

The CDR3 reads CASSFSGSSGDTQYF. V and J are TRBV28 and TRBJ2-3; TCRdb outputs TRBD2, but without DNA this stays unchecked. The germline V gene encodes CDR1 MDHEN and CDR2 SYDVKM. The CDR3 runs 15 residues.

This chain joins TRBV5-6 and TRBJ1-1; TCRdb lists TRBD1, though no DNA is available to test this call. Germline CDR1 reads SGHDT; CDR2 reads YYEEEE. CDR3 length: 15 residues. The chain's CDR3 is CASSFDANRVTEAFF.

The V and J genes are TRBV7-9 and TRBJ1-1; the TCRdb call, TRBD1, lacks DNA for checking. Germline assignment: CDR1 SEHNR and CDR2 FQNEAQ (reference sequence). This CDR3 region has 14 residues. The CDR3 protein is CASSPDIRNAEAFF.